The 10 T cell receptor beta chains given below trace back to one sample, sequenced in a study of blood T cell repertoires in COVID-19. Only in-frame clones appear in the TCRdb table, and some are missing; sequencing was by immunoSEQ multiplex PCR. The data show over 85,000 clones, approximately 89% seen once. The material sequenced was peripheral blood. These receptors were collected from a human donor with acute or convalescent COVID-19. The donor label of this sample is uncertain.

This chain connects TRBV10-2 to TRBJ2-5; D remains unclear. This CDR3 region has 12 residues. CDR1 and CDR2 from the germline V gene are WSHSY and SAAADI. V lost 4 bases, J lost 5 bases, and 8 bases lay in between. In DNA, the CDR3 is TGCGCCAGCAGTGCTAAGTCGGAGACCCAGTACTTC. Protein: CASSAKSETQYF.

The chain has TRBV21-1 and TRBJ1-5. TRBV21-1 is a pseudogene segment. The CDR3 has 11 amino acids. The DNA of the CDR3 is TGTGCCAGCAGCCTAAATCAGCCCCAGCATTTT. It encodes CASSLNQPQHF.

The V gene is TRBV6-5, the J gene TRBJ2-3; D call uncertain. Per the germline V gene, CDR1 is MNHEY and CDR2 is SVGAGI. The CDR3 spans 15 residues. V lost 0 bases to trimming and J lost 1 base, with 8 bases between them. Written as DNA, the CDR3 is TGTGCCAGCAGTTACTCGATGGCACGCACAGATACGCAGTATTTT. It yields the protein CASSYSMARTDTQYF.

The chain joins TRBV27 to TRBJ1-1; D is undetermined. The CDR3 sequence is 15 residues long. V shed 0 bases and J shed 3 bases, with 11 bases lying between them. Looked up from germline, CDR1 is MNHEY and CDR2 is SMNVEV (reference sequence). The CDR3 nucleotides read TGTGCCAGCAGTTTATCGGCGGGGATCGACACTGAAGCTTTCTTT. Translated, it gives CASSLSAGIDTEAFF.

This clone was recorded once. CDR3 sequence (DNA): TGTGCCTGGATTTCCGGGGACTCTGGAAACACCATATATTTT. This encodes CAWISGDSGNTIYF. The genes are TRBV30 and TRBJ1-3, with D hard to call. Germline V CDR1 and CDR2: GTSNPN, SVGIG (reference sequence). The CDR3 loop spans 14 amino acids. V was trimmed by 4 bases and J by 0 bases, leaving 10 bases between them.

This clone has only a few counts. DNA for the CDR3: TGTGCCAGTAGTATAGCAGGGGGAAGGGACGTGGACACTGAAGCTTTCTTT. Its translation: CASSIAGGRDVDTEAFF. The chain joins TRBV19 to TRBJ1-1; TRBD1 matches 7 bases. Germline V gene sequence: CDR1 LNHDA, CDR2 SQIVND (reference sequence). The CDR3 runs 17 residues. Trimming removed 1 base from V and 3 bases from J; junction bases left unmatched: 11.

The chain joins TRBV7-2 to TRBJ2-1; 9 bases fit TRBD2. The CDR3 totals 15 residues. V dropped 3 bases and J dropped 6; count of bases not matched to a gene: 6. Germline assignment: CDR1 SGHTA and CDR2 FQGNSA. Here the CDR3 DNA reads TGTGCCAGCAGCTTGCTAGCGGGGTGGGTCAATGAGCAGTTCTTC. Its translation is CASSLLAGWVNEQFF. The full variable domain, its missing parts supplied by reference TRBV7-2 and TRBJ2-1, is GAGVSQSPSNKVTEKGKDVELRCDPISGHTALYWYRQSLGQGLEFLIYFQGNSAPDKSGLPSDRFSAERTGGSVSTLTIQRTQQEDSAVYLCASSLLAGWVNEQFFGPGTRLTVL.

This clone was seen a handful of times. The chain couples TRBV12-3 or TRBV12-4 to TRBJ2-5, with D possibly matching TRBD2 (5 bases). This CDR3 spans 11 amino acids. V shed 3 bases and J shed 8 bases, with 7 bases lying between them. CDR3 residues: CASSFAGTQYF. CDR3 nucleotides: TGTGCCAGCAGTTTCGCGGGTACCCAGTACTTC.

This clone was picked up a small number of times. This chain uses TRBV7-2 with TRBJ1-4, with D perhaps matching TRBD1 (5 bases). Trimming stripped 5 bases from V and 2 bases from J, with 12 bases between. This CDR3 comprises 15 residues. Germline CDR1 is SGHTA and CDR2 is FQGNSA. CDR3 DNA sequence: TGTGCCAGCAGCAGCAAACAGGCTACTAATGAAAAACTGTTTTTT. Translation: CASSSKQATNEKLFF. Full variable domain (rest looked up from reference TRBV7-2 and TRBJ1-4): GAGVSQSPSNKVTEKGKDVELRCDPISGHTALYWYRQSLGQGLEFLIYFQGNSAPDKSGLPSDRFSAERTGGSVSTLTIQRTQQEDSAVYLCASSSKQATNEKLFFGSGTQLSVL.

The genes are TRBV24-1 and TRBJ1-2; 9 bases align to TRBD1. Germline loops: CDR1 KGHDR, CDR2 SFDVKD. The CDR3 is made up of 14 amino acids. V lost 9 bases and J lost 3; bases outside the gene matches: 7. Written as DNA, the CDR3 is TGTGCCACCGGGAAGGGGGACAGGGACTATGGCTACACCTTC. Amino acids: CATGKGDRDYGYTF.